The next 27 T cell receptor beta chains were all read from a single sample in a study of blood T cell repertoires in COVID-19. This table comes from immunoSEQ multiplex PCR, and its TCRdb copy is limited to in-frame clones, with some not included. The sample lists more than 60,000 clones, roughly 90% occurring once. The sequenced sample was peripheral blood. The receptors shown here come from a woman over 75 with active or convalescent COVID-19.

CDR3 region: CASMWQLGTSGYNEQFF. The CDR3 bases are TGTGCCAGCATGTGGCAATTAGGGACTAGCGGGTACAATGAGCAGTTCTTC. V is TRBV2 and J is TRBJ2-1; 12 bases are a match to TRBD2. The germline gives CDR1 SNHLY, CDR2 FYNNEI. With V trimmed by 7 bases and J by 4 bases, 11 bases remained unmatched. The CDR3 has 17 amino acids.

The chain is built from TRBV24-1 and TRBJ1-1; no clear D gene. V lost 8 bases to trimming and J lost 4 bases, with 19 bases between them. Looked up from germline, CDR1 is KGHDR and CDR2 is SFDVKD. The CDR3 consists of 15 residues. Here the CDR3 reads CATTPPKMEGTEAFF. CDR3 DNA sequence: TGTGCCACCACCCCTCCCAAGATGGAGGGCACTGAAGCTTTCTTT.

This chain links TRBV6-5 with TRBJ2-1, with 7 bases identical to TRBD2. Germline lookup yields CDR1 MNHEY and CDR2 SVGAGI. The length of the CDR3 is 15 residues. J was trimmed by 4 bases and V by 6 bases; bases with no gene match: 9. The CDR3 reads CASSQQRGGYNEQFF. CDR3 DNA sequence: TGTGCCAGCAGCCAACAGCGGGGCGGGTACAATGAGCAGTTCTTC.

This rearrangement joins TRBV28 to TRBJ2-7; maybe TRBD1 (6 bases). Germline CDR1 reads MDHEN; CDR2 reads SYDVKM. With 1 base removed from V and 7 bases from J, the gap between germline ends came to 8 bases. CDR3 size: 12 residues. CDR3 residues: CASSLSRGEQYF. The CDR3 DNA sequence: TGTGCCAGCAGTTTATCCAGGGGTGAGCAGTACTTC.

J is TRBJ1-1 and V is TRBV28; tentative D call: TRBD1 (5 bases). The length of the CDR3 is 15 residues. Trimming removed 2 bases from V and 3 bases from J, with 13 bases in between. The V gene's germline CDR1 is MDHEN and CDR2 SYDVKM. For the CDR3, the DNA is TGTGCCAGCAGTTTAGTCGGGGGATCGGACACTGAAGCTTTCTTT. Translating it yields CASSLVGGSDTEAFF.

This clone was found once. The chain employs TRBV28 and TRBJ1-3, with 7 bases fitting TRBD1. The CDR3 contains 15 residues. The V segment lost 6 bases and the J segment 3 bases; nucleotides outside the gene matches: 8. Germline values: CDR1 MDHEN, CDR2 SYDVKM. The CDR3 DNA reads TGTGCCAGCAGACCCCAGGGGGGCGTTGGAAACACCATATATTTT. Protein product: CASRPQGGVGNTIYF.

V usage is TRBV10-3 and J usage is TRBJ2-1; D may be TRBD2 (5 bases). Germline loops: CDR1 ENHRY, CDR2 SYGVKD. The CDR3 covers 13 residues. V lost 9 bases to trimming and J lost 1 base, with 10 bases between them. The CDR3 bases are TGTGCCATTAGCCGGGGTTCCTACAATGAGCAGTTCTTC. Its protein product is CAISRGSYNEQFF.

The V and J genes are TRBV4-3 and TRBJ2-3; 10 nucleotides match TRBD2. J lost 2 bases, V lost 1 base, and 3 bases had no gene match. The germline V gene encodes CDR1 LGHNA and CDR2 YSLEER. The CDR3 covers 16 residues. The CDR3 DNA follows: TGCGCCAGCAGCCAAGGTAGCGGGGGGCACACAGATACGCAGTATTTT. It yields the protein CASSQGSGGHTDTQYF.

This clone came up a few times. This chain joins TRBV30 and TRBJ1-2; D unresolved. Trimming took 2 bases from V and 6 from J, leaving 19 bases between them. The CDR3 covers 15 residues. Germline CDR1 reads GTSNPN; CDR2 reads SVGIG (reference sequence). The CDR3 loop reads CAWSFDNRGLNGYTF. The DNA for the CDR3 is TGTGCCTGGAGTTTCGATAACAGAGGGTTGAATGGCTACACCTTC. Full variable domain (outside the CDR3, taken from reference TRBV30 and TRBJ1-2): SQTIHQWPATLVQPVGSPLSLECTVEGTSNPNLYWYRQAAGRGLQLLFYSVGIGQISSEVPQNLSASRPQDRQFILSSKKLLLSDSGFYLCAWSFDNRGLNGYTFGSGTRLTVV.

This chain connects TRBV4-3 to TRBJ2-7; 7 bases map to TRBD1. The CDR3 extends over 13 amino acids. Germline assignment: CDR1 LGHNA and CDR2 YSLEER. V lost 3 bases to trimming and J lost 5 bases; unmatched junction nucleotides: 4. CDR3 bases: TGCGCCAGCAGCCACGAGCAGGGGGACGAGCAGTACTTC. Encoded protein: CASSHEQGDEQYF.

V is TRBV19 and J is TRBJ2-7; 8 bases line up with TRBD1. This CDR3 region has 14 residues. The V gene end was trimmed by 4 bases and the J gene end by 2 bases; junction bases not matched to a gene: 4. Germline lookup yields CDR1 LNHDA and CDR2 SQIVND (reference sequence). The CDR3: CASSTRTGPYEQYF. CDR3 DNA: TGTGCCAGTAGTACCCGGACAGGGCCCTACGAGCAGTACTTC.

The V gene is TRBV4-1, the J gene TRBJ2-2; D unclear. The CDR3 has 16 residues. Looked up from germline, CDR1 is MGHRA and CDR2 is YSYEKL. V lost 1 base to trimming and J lost 3 bases, with 12 bases between them. CDR3 protein: CASSQAPRVYTGELFF. The CDR3 DNA follows: TGCGCCAGCAGCCAAGCCCCTCGGGTCTACACCGGGGAGCTGTTTTTT.

The rearrangement uses TRBV4-2 and TRBJ1-5; 7 positions agree with TRBD1. Trimming cost V 4 bases and J 5 bases; bases outside gene matches: 8. Per germline, CDR1 LGHNA and CDR2 YNFKEQ. The CDR3 runs to 15 residues. This CDR3 reads CASSRDRESDQPQHF. Here the CDR3 DNA reads TGTGCCAGCAGCCGTGACAGGGAGAGCGATCAGCCCCAGCATTTT.

The V call is TRBV19, the J call TRBJ2-1; tentatively, D is TRBD1 (6 bases). The CDR3 has 14 amino acids. Germline loops: CDR1 LNHDA, CDR2 SQIVND (reference sequence). V was trimmed by 11 bases and J by 9 bases, leaving 23 bases between them. The CDR3 DNA sequence: TGTGCCGCCGGGGCCCTAGGGACATTCAGTGAGCAGTTCTTC. Amino acid sequence: CAAGALGTFSEQFF.

This clone was recorded only once. The V call is TRBV27, the J call TRBJ1-5, with D possibly TRBD1 on 6 matching bases. The V end lost 3 bases, the J end lost 0 bases, and 18 bases lay between the germline ends. CDR1 is MNHEY and CDR2 is SMNVEV in the germline V gene (reference sequence). The CDR3 contains 18 residues. CDR3 coding DNA: TGTGCCAGCAGTTTCCCCGGGGGGACACCTTATAGCAATCAGCCCCAGCATTTT. It is translated as CASSFPGGTPYSNQPQHF.

V and J are TRBV2 and TRBJ1-4; TRBD1 matches 8 bases. The junction had 3 bases not matched to a gene; V was cut back by 8 bases and J by 7 bases. CDR1 and CDR2 (germline): SNHLY, FYNNEI. The CDR3 loop spans 12 amino acids. The CDR3 region has the DNA TGTGCCAGCCAGGGGGCGGGTGAAAAACTGTTTTTT. Residues: CASQGAGEKLFF.

This sequence joins TRBV7-6 and TRBJ1-5, with a possible D match to TRBD1 (5 bases). Germline V gene sequence: CDR1 SGHVS, CDR2 FNYEAQ. The V end lost 6 bases, the J end lost 1 base, and 16 bases lay between the germline ends. The CDR3 has 16 residues. In DNA form, the CDR3 reads TGTGCCAGCAGTCCACTGCCCCACAGGAGCAATCAGCCCCAGCATTTT. Protein product: CASSPLPHRSNQPQHF.

This chain links TRBV5-8 with TRBJ2-3; no definite D call. CDR1 is SGHTS, CDR2 YDEGEE, per germline. The V and J ends lost 0 bases and 0 bases respectively, with 5 bases between them. The CDR3 extends over 14 amino acids. The CDR3 DNA is TGTGCCAGCAGCTTGGCCAGTAGCACAGATACGCAGTATTTT. Translating it yields CASSLASSTDTQYF.

The gene calls are TRBV5-8 and TRBJ2-7; no clear D gene. CDR3 size: 14 residues. CDR1 is SGHTS, CDR2 YDEGEE, per germline. V was cut by 2 bases and J by 2 bases, with 11 bases left in between. The CDR3 sequence: CASSLGGRPYEQYF. CDR3 nucleotide sequence: TGTGCCAGCAGCTTAGGCGGCAGACCCTACGAGCAGTACTTC.

The chain combines TRBV9 with TRBJ2-2, with 7 bases lining up with TRBD1. Germline-derived CDR1 and CDR2 are SGDLS and YYNGEE. The CDR3 runs 16 residues. V trimming: 0 bases; J trimming: 4 bases; junction bases outside the gene matches: 6. The chain's CDR3 is CASSVVKGGSTGELFF. CDR3 coding DNA: TGTGCCAGCAGCGTAGTGAAAGGGGGCAGCACCGGGGAGCTGTTTTTT.

The chain has TRBV29-1 and TRBJ1-2; the match to TRBD1 covers 9 bases. CDR1 and CDR2 from the germline V gene are SQVTM and ANQGSEA. The CDR3 extends over 15 amino acids. Losses at the gene ends were 0 bases for V and 5 bases for J; bases not matched to a gene: 7. CDR3 sequence reads: CSVEDIAGQGYGYTF. DNA of the CDR3: TGCAGCGTTGAAGATATCGCCGGACAGGGGTATGGCTACACCTTC.

J is TRBJ2-3 and V is TRBV24-1; 8 bases are a match to TRBD2. CDR3 length: 15 residues. Germline V gene lookup returns CDR1 KGHDR and CDR2 SFDVKD. V shed 6 bases, J shed 2 bases, and the junction held 6 bases outside the gene matches. CDR3: CATSRAGGLTDTQYF. CDR3 nucleotide sequence: TGTGCCACCAGTCGGGCGGGGGGCCTCACAGATACGCAGTATTTT.

This clone was recorded only once. The V call is TRBV21-1, the J call TRBJ1-4; the table's D call of TRBD1 was not tested on the DNA. TRBV21-1 is deemed a pseudogene. CDR3 length: 19 amino acids. The chain's CDR3 is CASSTHRGRSYLTNEKLFF. The DNA for the CDR3 is TGTGCCAGCAGCACGCACAGGGGGCGGTCATACTTAACTAATGAAAAACTGTTTTTT.

A note on this clone: Compared with germline, one end of the junction differs, possibly owing to a read error. This rearrangement joins TRBV7-8 to TRBJ2-7; the match to TRBD2 covers 7 bases. The CDR3 covers 13 residues. Germline V gives CDR1 SGHVS, CDR2 FQNEAQ. The CDR3 nucleotides read TGTGCCAGCAGCTTAGCGTCCGGGTCGGGGAGGGAATTC. Translation gives CASSLASGSGREF. Full variable domain (remainder filled in from reference TRBV7-8 and TRBJ2-7): GAGVSQSPRYKVAKRGQDVALRCDPISGHVSLFWYQQALGQGPEFLTYFQNEAQLDKSGLPSDRFFAERPEGSVSTLKIQRTQQEDSAVYLCASSLASGSGREFGPGTRLTVT.

Here the CDR3 reads CASGLRRGGRTYNSPLHF. CDR3 nucleotide sequence: TGTGCTAGTGGTTTGAGACGGGGGGGGAGGACCTATAATTCACCCCTCCACTTT. V and J are TRBV12-5 and TRBJ1-6; possible D gene TRBD1, 5 bases. The germline V gene has CDR1 LGHNT and CDR2 FRNRAP. CDR3 length: 18 amino acids. V lost 2 bases, J lost 2 bases, and 16 bases lay in between.

V and J are TRBV6-6 and TRBJ2-3; maybe TRBD2 (6 bases). This CDR3 has 14 amino acids. CDR1 is MNHNY, CDR2 SVGAGI, per germline (reference sequence). The ends were cut back, 4 bases at V and 6 bases at J, with 14 bases in the middle. The CDR3 here is CASSLTSGADTQYF. The CDR3 DNA follows: TGTGCCAGCAGTTTGACTAGTGGGGCGGATACGCAGTATTTT.

The rearrangement joins TRBV27 to TRBJ2-5, with 12 bases lining up with TRBD2. From germline, CDR1 is MNHEY and CDR2 SMNVEV (reference sequence). The ends lost 6 bases at V and 5 bases at J; junction bases unmatched: 7. The CDR3 spans 15 residues. The CDR3 here is CASRSSGGAWETQYF. The CDR3 nucleotides read TGTGCCAGCAGATCTAGCGGGGGGGCCTGGGAGACCCAGTACTTC.